The next 6 T cell receptor beta chains were all read from a single sample in a study of blood T cell repertoires in COVID-19. Profiled with immunoSEQ multiplex PCR; TCRdb holds only in-frame clones, not every one. The sample includes about 110,000 clones, about two thirds of them seen just once. The specimen was peripheral blood. These receptors were taken from a human donor with acute or convalescent COVID-19. The donor label of this sample is uncertain.

The DNA of the CDR3 is TGTGCCAGCAGGGACAGTGCCGACTATGGCTACACCTTC. Translating it yields CASRDSADYGYTF. This chain uses TRBV6-1 with TRBJ1-2; D perhaps matches TRBD1 (6 bases). Germline CDR1 reads MNHNS; CDR2 reads SASEGT. The CDR3 covers 13 residues. V lost 6 bases and J 3 bases, leaving 11 bases between the germline ends.

The chain employs TRBV30 and TRBJ1-2; the match to TRBD1 covers 7 bases. The CDR3 spans 13 residues. In germline, CDR1 is GTSNPN, CDR2 SVGIG (reference sequence). V shed 2 bases and J 4 bases; nucleotides not matched to a gene: 4. CDR3 DNA: TGTGCCTGGAGTCGAGGGGGCGTCTATGGCTACACCTTC. It specifies CAWSRGGVYGYTF.

The V gene is TRBV18, the J gene TRBJ2-7; no firm D call. Germline V lookup: CDR1 KGHSH, CDR2 LQKENI. The CDR3 is 12 amino acids. V was trimmed by 2 bases and J by 5 bases, leaving 7 bases between them. CDR3 residues: CASSPKSDEQYF. The DNA for the CDR3 is TGTGCCAGCTCACCAAAAAGCGACGAGCAGTACTTC.

The genes are TRBV2 and TRBJ2-3, with D possibly matching TRBD2 (5 bases). Germline-derived CDR1 and CDR2 are SNHLY and FYNNEI. V dropped 3 bases and J dropped 2 bases, with 15 bases sitting between them. The CDR3 spans 16 residues. The CDR3 DNA reads as TGTGCCAGCAGTGAGACCCGGACCGGGATCACAGATACGCAGTATTTT. The encoded protein is CASSETRTGITDTQYF. Using reference TRBV2 and TRBJ2-3 for the parts outside the CDR3, the full variable domain is EPEVTQTPSHQVTQMGQEVILRCVPISNHLYFYWYRQILGQKVEFLVSFYNNEISEKSEIFDDQFSVERPDGSNFTLKIRSTKLEDSAMYFCASSETRTGITDTQYFGPGTRLTVL.

The CDR3 protein is CASSQERRGPEQFF. CDR3 nucleotides: TGCGCCAGCAGCCAAGAACGCAGGGGGCCTGAGCAGTTCTTC. V and J are TRBV4-1 and TRBJ2-1; 8 positions agree with TRBD1. The CDR3 sequence is 14 residues long. The germline V gene encodes CDR1 MGHRA and CDR2 YSYEKL. Trimming took 0 bases from V and 9 from J; bases not matched to a gene: 4.

This clone showed up many times. The chain has TRBV2 and TRBJ1-5, with D perhaps TRBD1 (6 bases). The CDR3 has 14 residues. Trimming cost V 5 bases and J 1 base, with 9 bases left between them. Germline V gene lookup returns CDR1 SNHLY and CDR2 FYNNEI. The CDR3 DNA sequence: TGTGCCAGCAGTCTCGACAGGAGCAATCAGCCCCAGCATTTT. It encodes CASSLDRSNQPQHF. The complete variable domain, with remaining parts taken from reference TRBV2 and TRBJ1-5, reads EPEVTQTPSHQVTQMGQEVILRCVPISNHLYFYWYRQILGQKVEFLVSFYNNEISEKSEIFDDQFSVERPDGSNFTLKIRSTKLEDSAMYFCASSLDRSNQPQHFGDGTRLSIL.